This T cell receptor beta chain is from a study of T cells in narcolepsy. Findings and limits, study-wide: HCRT-specific and TRIB2-specific autoreactive clonotypes appeared among same-patient CSF and blood CD4+ clonotypes.

Turning to this clone: Its target is not known.

The assay was immunoSEQ multiplex PCR, and TCRdb's table has in-frame clones only and misses some. Among about 30,000 clones listed, about 83% were seen once. V was clipped by 0 bases and J by 3 bases, with 5 bases between them. The CDR3 has 13 amino acids. CDR1 and CDR2 from the germline V gene are LGHNT and FRNRAP. Material for sequencing was CD45RA- memory CD4+ T cells from PBMCs. The chain is built from TRBV12-5 and TRBJ1-2; D gene uncertain. This clonotype was sampled from a human donor with narcolepsy. CDR3 sequence reads: CASGLVTHYGYTF. The CDR3 nucleotides read TGTGCTAGTGGTTTGGTAACACACTATGGCTACACCTTC.